The source of this T cell receptor beta chain is a study of early T cells in non-severe SARS-CoV-2 infection. This CDR3 is built from 15 residues. V lost 1 base, J lost 8 bases, and 18 bases lay in between. Germline CDR1 and CDR2: DFQATT and SNEGSKA (reference sequence). Each CDR3 protein is one row after TCRdb ran MiXCR on the 5' RACE reads. The sample records 60,000 or so distinct CDR3 sequences, 10% to 15% being singletons. Sequencing was performed on whole blood. The TCR originated in an adult who was a healthcare worker with PCR-confirmed SARS-CoV-2 infection or an uninfected control (not recorded which). The genes are TRBV20-1 and TRBJ2-1; D is possibly TRBD2 (6 bases). CDR3 sequence: CSARVPRTIGHEQFF. CDR3 sequence (DNA): TGCAGTGCTAGAGTGCCCCGGACTATTGGGCATGAGCAGTTCTTC.